One sample yielded the 8 T cell receptor beta chains listed below, sequenced in a study of shared clonotypes between healthy human individuals. The assay was immunoSEQ multiplex PCR, and TCRdb's table has in-frame clones only and misses some. The sample lists under 2.5 million clones; 85% to 95% were seen once. The specimen sequenced was naive CD4+ T cells from PBMCs. The sample's subset: CD45RA+ positively selected. The receptors derive from a man aged 18 to 30 in good health. Some clones in this sample may be carry-over from other donors' samples.

The chain is built from TRBV5-1 and TRBJ1-5, with D unclear. Germline V gene sequence: CDR1 SGHRS, CDR2 YFSETQ. This CDR3 has 14 amino acids. Trimming removed 0 bases at V and 6 bases at J, with 10 bases between. CDR3 in DNA: TGCGCCAGCAGCTTGGAACCCGGCGGTCAGCCCCAGCATTTT. The encoded protein is CASSLEPGGQPQHF.

The chain uses TRBV18 and TRBJ1-1; D is unclear. The length of the CDR3 is 13 residues. V lost 6 bases to trimming and J lost 1 base, with 9 bases between them. Germline V gene data show CDR1 as KGHSH and CDR2 as LQKENI. The CDR3 DNA reads TGTGCCAGCTCCACCCAGGAGAACACTGAAGCTTTCTTT. Amino acid sequence: CASSTQENTEAFF.

This CDR3 is CASVRTSGRARADTQYF. Here the CDR3 DNA reads TGTGCCAGCGTGAGGACTAGCGGGAGGGCCCGCGCAGATACGCAGTATTTT. The chain links TRBV28 to TRBJ2-3, with 15 bases identical to TRBD2. This CDR3 has 17 amino acids. With V trimmed by 8 bases and J by 4 bases, 10 bases remained unmatched. The V gene's germline CDR1 is MDHEN and CDR2 SYDVKM.

The gene calls are TRBV5-4 and TRBJ1-1; 7 nucleotides agree with TRBD1. The CDR3 contains 15 residues. Germline CDR1 is SGHNT and CDR2 is YYREEE (reference sequence). V lost 2 bases, J lost 0 bases, and 4 bases stayed unmatched. This CDR3 is CASSFRDRLNTEAFF. CDR3 in DNA: TGTGCCAGCAGCTTCCGGGACAGATTGAACACTGAAGCTTTCTTT.

This chain connects TRBV6-1 to TRBJ1-4, with 7 nucleotides matching TRBD1. This CDR3 has 14 residues. V was clipped by 2 bases and J by 8 bases; unmatched bases: 5. CDR1 and CDR2 (germline): MNHNS, SASEGT. The chain's CDR3 is CASSEQGQKEKLFF. In DNA form, the CDR3 reads TGTGCCAGCAGTGAACAGGGACAGAAGGAAAAACTGTTTTTT.

The rearrangement joins TRBV5-8 to TRBJ1-1; D remains ambiguous. The ends were cut back, 1 base at V and 4 bases at J, with 11 bases in the middle. The CDR3 spans 14 residues. Germline V gives CDR1 SGHTS, CDR2 YDEGEE. The CDR3 DNA reads TGTGCCAGCAGCTTGCATCAGTGGGGCACTGAAGCTTTCTTT. It codes for CASSLHQWGTEAFF.

For this clone: Additional DNA sequences in this sample encode the identical CDR3. V usage is TRBV9 and J usage is TRBJ1-1, with D possibly matching TRBD1 (6 bases). CDR1 SGDLS and CDR2 YYNGEE come from the germline V gene. This CDR3 contains 15 residues. Trimming cost V 0 bases and J 4 bases, with 13 bases left between them. The CDR3: CASSVDGRGGTEAFF. Here the CDR3 DNA reads TGTGCCAGCAGCGTAGATGGCAGGGGTGGCACTGAAGCTTTCTTT.

The genes are TRBV2 and TRBJ2-3; 10 positions match TRBD2. The CDR3 spans 16 residues. The ends lost 4 bases at V and 3 bases at J; junction bases unmatched: 7. Germline V gene sequence: CDR1 SNHLY, CDR2 FYNNEI. The CDR3 protein is CASSAGLAPLTDTQYF. Here the CDR3 DNA reads TGTGCCAGCAGTGCGGGACTAGCGCCACTAACAGATACGCAGTATTTT.